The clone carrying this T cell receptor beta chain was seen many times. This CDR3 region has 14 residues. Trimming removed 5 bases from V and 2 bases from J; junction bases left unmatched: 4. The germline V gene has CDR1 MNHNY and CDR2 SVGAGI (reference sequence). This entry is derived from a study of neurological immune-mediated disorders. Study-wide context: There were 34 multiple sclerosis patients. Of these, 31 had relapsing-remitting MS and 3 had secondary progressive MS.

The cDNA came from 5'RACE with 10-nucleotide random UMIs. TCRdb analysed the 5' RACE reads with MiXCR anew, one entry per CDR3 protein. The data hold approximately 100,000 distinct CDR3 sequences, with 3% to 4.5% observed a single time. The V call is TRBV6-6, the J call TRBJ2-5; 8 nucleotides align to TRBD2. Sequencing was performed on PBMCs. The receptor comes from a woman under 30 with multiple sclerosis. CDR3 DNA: TGTGCCAGCAGTCCCACTAGCGGACAAGAGACCCAGTACTTC. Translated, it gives CASSPTSGQETQYF.